This T cell receptor (beta chain) was captured by sequencing in a study of CD4 T cells in relation to SARS-CoV-2 and coronaviruses (dated by TCRdb to 2020 to 2022). Concerning the study at large: In the ViraFEST assay, PBMCs were cultured with antigen for under 12 days, after which TCR beta CDR3s were sequenced to identify antigen-specific clonal expansions. The negative reference condition was either a culture with an HIV-1 Nef peptide pool or a culture with no peptide. Shared crossreactive spike epitopes were mapped to their HLA restriction using patient-derived lymphoblastoid cell lines. At the level of individual TCR clonotypes, the study evaluated whether memory CD4+ T cells crossreact between the spike proteins of SARS-CoV-2 and those of common cold coronaviruses. Samples from a few pre-COVID donors and the naive versus memory experiments were sequenced with the Adaptive Biotechnologies TCR-sequencing kit; other data were Illumina-based. For other donors in the study, expansion assays were sequenced with a different, Illumina-based TCR-beta assay. On the study overall, not on this receptor specifically: Because no donor provided both pre-pandemic and post-infection samples, tracing the source of pre-existing responses was limited. Because the crossreactivity analysis focused on spike protein, crossreactivity against other viral proteins was not assessed. Significantly weaker SARS-CoV-2-driven expansion was shown by crossreactive clones than by monoreactive clones, consistent with antigenic imprinting. In about 60% of donors, memory CD4+ clonotypes turned up that crossrecognized SARS-CoV-2 and at least one common cold coronavirus spike. Small numbers of patients and of tested TCRs were a limitation of the study.

This clone appeared a few times. It has no known antigen specificity. Base qualities are not recorded, but no much larger clone differs from it by a single base. Library preparation was by the immunoSEQ multiplex PCR assay. The paper's data handling went like this. During preprocessing, nonproductive sequences were discarded, as were any CDR3s that did not begin with C, did not end with F or W, or were shorter than 7 amino acids. Antigen-specific clonotypes were called with the MANAFEST web app, based on expansion relative to reference and other culture wells. A clone counted as positive if significantly expanded in 2 of 3 replicate wells versus the reference culture at FDR below 0.05. For a clone to be considered positive, significant expansion relative to all other tandem wells and an odds ratio above 5 were also required. CDR3 homology was measured as pairwise Levenshtein distance, computed with the stringdist R package after trimming three terminal residues from each end. What TCRdb holds here is the immuneACCESS table cut down to in-frame rearrangements. Part of the clones is not present; checked against another copy, under half of the missing clones reflect an unresolved V gene, and the others are unexplained. Clone size and V and J calls were adopted from that table, with D and trimming inferred from the DNA. This sample has 20,000 or so clones in its table, and about 72% of those were observed once. The top ten clonotypes cover 15% to 18% of the sample.

V and J are truncated by 2 bases and 2 bases respectively, leaving an intervening sequence of 9 bases. Including cysteine and phenylalanine, the CDR3 has 14 amino acids. Just the 42-base CDR3 DNA is kept, in frame starting at base 1. From a lookup of the germline V gene (reference sequence), CDR1 and CDR2 are LGHDT and YNNKEL. CD4+ T cells from unexposed donors were collected before the COVID-19 pandemic (2011-2018). Following 10 days of culture, the EasySep CD4+ T cell isolation kit was used to isolate CD4+ T cells. As far as cell numbers permitted, CD4+ T cells from unexposed donors were tested for reactivity against SARS-CoV-2 S and N as well as four spike pools from common cold coronaviruses. Each well held 1.5 million to 2.5 million PBMCs cultured in IMDM containing 5% human AB serum and roughly 9.4 IU/ml IL-2. Half of the culture medium was replaced with fresh IL-2-containing medium on days 3 and 7. In general, every peptide culture condition was set up in three replicate wells. The leukapheresis product used for the unexposed donors was purchased from a commercial source. PBMCs were isolated from leukapheresis product or whole blood by Ficoll-Paque PLUS gradient centrifugation. PBMCs were either used fresh in the expansion assay or cryopreserved at -140 degrees C. The QIAamp Micro DNA Kit was used to extract genomic DNA from the CD4+ T cells.

This sequence uses TRBV3-1 (or the pseudogene TRBV3-2) and TRBJ1-1; the D gene is perhaps TRBD1, from 6 matching bases. The receptor's source is a human donor in good health. Source material: CD4+ T cells from PBMCs, cultured in vitro. The nucleotide sequence reads TGTGCCAGCAGCCAACTGACAGGTAACACTGAAGCTTTCTTT. It translates to CASSQLTGNTEAFF.